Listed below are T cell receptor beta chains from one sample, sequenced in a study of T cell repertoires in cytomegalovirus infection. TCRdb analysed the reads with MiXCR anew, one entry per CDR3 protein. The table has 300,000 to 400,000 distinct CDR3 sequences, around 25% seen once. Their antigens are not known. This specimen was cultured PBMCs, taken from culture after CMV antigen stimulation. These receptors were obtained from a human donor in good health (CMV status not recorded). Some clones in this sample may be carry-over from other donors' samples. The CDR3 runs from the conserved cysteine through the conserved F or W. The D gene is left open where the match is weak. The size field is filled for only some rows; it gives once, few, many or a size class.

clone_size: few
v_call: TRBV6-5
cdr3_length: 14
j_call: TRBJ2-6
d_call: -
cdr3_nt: TGTGCCAGCAGCAAGAGCTCTGGGGCCAACGTCCTGACTTTC
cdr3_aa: CASSKSSGANVLTF

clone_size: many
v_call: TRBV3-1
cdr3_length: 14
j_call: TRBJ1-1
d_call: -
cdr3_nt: TGTGCCAGCAGTCAAGGGGGTCGGAACACTGAAGCTTTCTTT
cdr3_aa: CASSQGGRNTEAFF

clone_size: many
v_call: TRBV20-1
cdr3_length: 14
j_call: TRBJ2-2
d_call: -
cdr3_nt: TGCAGTGCTTCAAGGGAGACCCTACTCGGGGAGCTGTTTTTT
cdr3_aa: CSASRETLLGELFF

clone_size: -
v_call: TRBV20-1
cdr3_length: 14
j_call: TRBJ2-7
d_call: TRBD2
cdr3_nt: TGCAGTGCGGGACTAGCGGGAGTGGAGTACGAGCAGTACTTC
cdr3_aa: CSAGLAGVEYEQYF

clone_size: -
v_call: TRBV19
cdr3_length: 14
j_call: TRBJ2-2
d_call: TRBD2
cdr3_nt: TGTGCCAGTAGGGGACTAGCGGGATCCGGGGAGCTGTTTTTT
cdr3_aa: CASRGLAGSGELFF

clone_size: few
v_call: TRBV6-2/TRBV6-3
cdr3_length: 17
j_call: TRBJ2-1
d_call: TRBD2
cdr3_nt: TGTGCCAGCAGTTACCTGTTAGAGCGGGAGTGGGACAATGAGCAGTTCTTC
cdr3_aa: CASSYLLEREWDNEQFF

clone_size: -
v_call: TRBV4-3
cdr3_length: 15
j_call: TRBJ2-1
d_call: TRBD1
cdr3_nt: TGCGCCAGCAGCGAAACCGGGACAGAATATAATGAGCAGTTCTTC
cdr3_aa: CASSETGTEYNEQFF

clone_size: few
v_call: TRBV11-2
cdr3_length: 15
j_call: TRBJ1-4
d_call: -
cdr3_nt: TGTGCCAGCAGCTTTATACAGGCTGGGGTCGCAAAACTGTTTTTT
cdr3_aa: CASSFIQAGVAKLFF

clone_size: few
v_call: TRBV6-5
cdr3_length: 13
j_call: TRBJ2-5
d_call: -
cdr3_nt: TGTGCCAGCACCCTGACAGTCGGGGAGACCCAGTACTTC
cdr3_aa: CASTLTVGETQYF

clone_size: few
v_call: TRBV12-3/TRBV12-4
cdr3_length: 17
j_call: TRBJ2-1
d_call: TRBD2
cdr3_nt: TGTGCCAGCAGTCCCGGACTAGCGGGAGGGCAGCACAATGAGCAGTTCTTC
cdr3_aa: CASSPGLAGGQHNEQFF

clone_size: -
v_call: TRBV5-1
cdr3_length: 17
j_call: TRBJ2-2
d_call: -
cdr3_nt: TGCGCCAGCAGCCATTTTCAAGCGGGTGCGAACACCGGGGAGCTGTTTTTT
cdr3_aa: CASSHFQAGANTGELFF

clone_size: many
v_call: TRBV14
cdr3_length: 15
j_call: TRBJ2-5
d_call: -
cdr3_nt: TGTGCCAGCAGCCAAGATAACAGACGGGGGGAGACCCAGTACTTC
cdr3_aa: CASSQDNRRGETQYF

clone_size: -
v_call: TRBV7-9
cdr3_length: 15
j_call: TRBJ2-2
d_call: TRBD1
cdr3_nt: TGTGCCAGCAGCTCCGGGACAGTAAACACCGGGGAGCTGTTTTTT
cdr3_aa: CASSSGTVNTGELFF

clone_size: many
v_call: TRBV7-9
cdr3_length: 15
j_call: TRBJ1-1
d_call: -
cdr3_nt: TGTGCCAGCAGCGTCCCGACAGGCGTTAGGGCTGAAGCTTTCTTT
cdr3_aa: CASSVPTGVRAEAFF

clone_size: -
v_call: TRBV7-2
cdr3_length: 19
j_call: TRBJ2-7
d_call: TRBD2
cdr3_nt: TGTGCCAGCAGCTTAGGGTTGCGGCTAGCGGGAGCCCGCTCCTACGAGCAGTACTTC
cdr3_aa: CASSLGLRLAGARSYEQYF

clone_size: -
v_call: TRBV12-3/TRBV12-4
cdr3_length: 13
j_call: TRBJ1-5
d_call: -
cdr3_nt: TGTGCCAGCAGGGAACAGAGCAATCAGCCCCAGCATTTT
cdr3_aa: CASREQSNQPQHF

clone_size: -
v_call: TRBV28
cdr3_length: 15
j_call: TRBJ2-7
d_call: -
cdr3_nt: TGTGCCAGCAGTCCTAGGGGCCCTCAATCCTACGAGCAGTACTTC
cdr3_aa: CASSPRGPQSYEQYF

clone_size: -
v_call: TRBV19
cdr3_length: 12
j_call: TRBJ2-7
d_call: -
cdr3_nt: TGTGCCAGTAGTGTCGGCAGCTACGAGCAGTACTTC
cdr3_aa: CASSVGSYEQYF

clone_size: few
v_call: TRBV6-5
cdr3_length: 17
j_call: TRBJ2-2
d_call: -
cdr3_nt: TGTGCCAGCAGTTACTCGTTCGGCCAGACGAACACCGGGGAGCTGTTTTTT
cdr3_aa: CASSYSFGQTNTGELFF

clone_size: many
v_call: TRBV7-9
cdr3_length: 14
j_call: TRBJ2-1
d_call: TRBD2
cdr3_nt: TGTGCCAGCAGCCTTGGACTAGCGTCGGATGAGCAGTTCTTC
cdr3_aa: CASSLGLASDEQFF

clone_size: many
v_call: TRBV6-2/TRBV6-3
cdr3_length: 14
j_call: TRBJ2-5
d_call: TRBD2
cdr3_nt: TGTGCCAGCAAACGACTAGCGGCGCAAGAGACCCAGTACTTC
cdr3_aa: CASKRLAAQETQYF

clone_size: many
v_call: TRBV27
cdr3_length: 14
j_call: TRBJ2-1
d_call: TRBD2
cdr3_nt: TGTGCCAGCAGCTTTAGCGGGAGTTCGTATGAGCAGTTCTTC
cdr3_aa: CASSFSGSSYEQFF

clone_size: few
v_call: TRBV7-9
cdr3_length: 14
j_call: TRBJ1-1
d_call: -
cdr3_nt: TGTGCCAGCAGCTTAGCCACAGGGTACACTGAAGCTTTCTTT
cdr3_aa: CASSLATGYTEAFF

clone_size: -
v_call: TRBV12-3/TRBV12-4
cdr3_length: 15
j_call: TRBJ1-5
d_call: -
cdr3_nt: TGTGCCAGCAGTTTAGTTGTAGGGGTCGGTCAGCCCCAGCATTTT
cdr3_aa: CASSLVVGVGQPQHF

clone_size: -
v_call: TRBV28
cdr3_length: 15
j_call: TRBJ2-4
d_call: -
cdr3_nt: TGTGCCAGCAGTCCCGTCCCTCCTAAAGAGAGCATTCAGTACTTC
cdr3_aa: CASSPVPPKESIQYF

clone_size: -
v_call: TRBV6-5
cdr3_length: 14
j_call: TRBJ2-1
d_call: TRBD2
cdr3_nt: TGTGCCAGCAGTCGAGCGGGAGCCTACAATGAGCAGTTCTTC
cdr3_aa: CASSRAGAYNEQFF

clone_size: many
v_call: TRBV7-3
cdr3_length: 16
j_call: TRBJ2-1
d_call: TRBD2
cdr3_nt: TGTGCCAGCAGCTTAACGGGGACTAGCAGGTCCGATGAGCAGTTCTTC
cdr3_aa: CASSLTGTSRSDEQFF

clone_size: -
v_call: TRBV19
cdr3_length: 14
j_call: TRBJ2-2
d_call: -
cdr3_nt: TGTGCCAGTACTCTAACCCCGCAGGACGGGGAGCTGTTTTTT
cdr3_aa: CASTLTPQDGELFF

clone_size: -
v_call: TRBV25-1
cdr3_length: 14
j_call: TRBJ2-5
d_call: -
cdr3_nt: TGTGCCAGCAGTGAAGAGGGGGTTCTGGAGACCCAGTACTTC
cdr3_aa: CASSEEGVLETQYF

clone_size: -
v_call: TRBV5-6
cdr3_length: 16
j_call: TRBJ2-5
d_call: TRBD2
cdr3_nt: TGTGCCAGCACAGCCAGCCCAGCGGGAGCGCTGGAGACCCAGTACTTC
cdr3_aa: CASTASPAGALETQYF

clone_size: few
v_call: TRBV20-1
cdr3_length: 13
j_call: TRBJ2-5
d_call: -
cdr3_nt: TGCAGTGCTAGTAGAGGGGTTCAAGAGACCCAGTACTTC
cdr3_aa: CSASRGVQETQYF

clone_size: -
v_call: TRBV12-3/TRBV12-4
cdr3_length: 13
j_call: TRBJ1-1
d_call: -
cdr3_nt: TGTGCCGCCGGGGGGGAGCGGAGCACTGAAGCTTTCTTT
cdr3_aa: CAAGGERSTEAFF

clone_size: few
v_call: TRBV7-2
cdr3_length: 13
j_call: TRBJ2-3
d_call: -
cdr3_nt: TGTGCCAGCAGCCCCGAATTCATGGATACGCAGTATTTT
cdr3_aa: CASSPEFMDTQYF